A selection of T cell receptor beta chains follows, all from one sample in a study of shared clonotypes between healthy human individuals. Sequencing was performed with immunoSEQ multiplex PCR; in TCRdb, only in-frame clones are kept and a portion is missing. There are 400,000 to 600,000 clones in the sample; about three quarters occur only once, and under 15% lies in the top ten. Sequencing was carried out using PBMCs. These receptors were taken from a woman between 35 and 50 years old in good health. Some clones in this sample may be carry-over from other donors' samples. The CDR3 runs from the conserved cysteine through the conserved F or W. D genes are given only for firm matches.

d_call	v_call	j_call	cdr3_aa
NA	TRBV11-3	TRBJ2-1	CASSFGPGNNEQFF
NA	TRBV2	TRBJ2-5	CASSVDYTQETQYF
NA	TRBV27	TRBJ2-7	CASSLLGAYEQYF
TRBD1	TRBV14	TRBJ1-3	CASSQTGGSGNTIYF
NA	TRBV4-3	TRBJ2-2	CASSQDVGTGELFF
NA	TRBV5-1	TRBJ1-1	CASSLAGQLNTEAFF
NA	TRBV18	TRBJ1-1	CASSPAEGTEAFF
TRBD2	TRBV18	TRBJ2-1	CASSPRLAGGYNEQFF
NA	TRBV29-1	TRBJ1-2	CSVRGRQNYGYTF
NA	TRBV5-1	TRBJ2-7	CASRGDGGIHEQYF
NA	TRBV2	TRBJ2-3	CASSKTSGAGTDTQYF
TRBD1	TRBV29-1	TRBJ1-4	CSAKGTGGTNEKLFF
TRBD1	TRBV15	TRBJ2-3	CATSRRMQGTGSTDTQYF
TRBD2	TRBV7-9	TRBJ2-1	CASSSVALAGGPIYNEQFF
TRBD2	TRBV5-1	TRBJ2-3	CASSYIAGPSDTQYF
NA	TRBV13	TRBJ1-1	CASSLGVFLGAFF
NA	TRBV6-5	TRBJ2-5	CASSYSRGPFMTQYF
NA	TRBV27	TRBJ2-7	CASSSTGPTYEQYF
NA	TRBV7-6	TRBJ1-4	CASSLEGGGRHNEKLFF
NA	TRBV6-6	TRBJ2-7	CASSAQGKQSKEQYF
NA	TRBV7-9	TRBJ2-3	CASSLYDSTDTQYF
NA	TRBV7-2	TRBJ2-7	CASSPTRVEQYF
TRBD1	TRBV18	TRBJ2-7	CASSPRPGQDGAYF
TRBD1	TRBV2	TRBJ2-1	CASSPGQGAVNEQFF
TRBD1	TRBV30	TRBJ1-4	CAWSTPYRGANEKLFF
NA	TRBV7-6	TRBJ1-1	CASSLIRLNWNTEAFF
NA	TRBV2	TRBJ1-3	CAGFNSEGTIYF
NA	TRBV19	TRBJ1-5	CASSPGWHVQHF